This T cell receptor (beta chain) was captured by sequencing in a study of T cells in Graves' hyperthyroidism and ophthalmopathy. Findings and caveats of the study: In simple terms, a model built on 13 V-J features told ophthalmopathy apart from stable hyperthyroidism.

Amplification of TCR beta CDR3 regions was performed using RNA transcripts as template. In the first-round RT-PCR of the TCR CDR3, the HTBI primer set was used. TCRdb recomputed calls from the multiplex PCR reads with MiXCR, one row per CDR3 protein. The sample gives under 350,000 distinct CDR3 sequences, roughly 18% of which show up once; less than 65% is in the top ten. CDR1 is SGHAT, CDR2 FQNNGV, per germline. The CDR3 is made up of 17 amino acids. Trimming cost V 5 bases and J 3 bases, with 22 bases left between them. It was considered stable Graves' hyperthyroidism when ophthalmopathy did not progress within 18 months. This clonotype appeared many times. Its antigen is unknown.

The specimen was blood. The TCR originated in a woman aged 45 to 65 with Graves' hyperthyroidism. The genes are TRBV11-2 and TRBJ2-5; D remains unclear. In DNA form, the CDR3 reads TGTGCCAGCAGCCCCCCTTATGGCGCCCCGAGAGAAGAGACCCAGTACTTC. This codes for CASSPPYGAPREETQYF.